This TCR beta chain was captured in a study of blood T cell repertoires in COVID-19. As for the study in general: Material from acute and convalescent COVID-19 was sourced from the United States, Italy and Spain. T cells, B-cell-depleted T cells, or PBMCs provided the cDNA or gDNA that served as material.

Patients from Seattle were sampled longitudinally, starting during active infection. Note on this clone: One end of the junction fails to match germline, which may point to a read error.

TCRdb's copy holds only in-frame clones and misses some; the assay was immunoSEQ multiplex PCR. The sample holds about 200,000 clones, approximately 90% seen once. The sample taken for sequencing was peripheral blood. The source is a man aged 55 to 70 with COVID-19, enrolled during active disease.

The CDR3 coding sequence is TGTGCCAGCAGCTCCGCTCGACAGTGGGTCCTCTTC. Protein: CASSSARQWVLF. The V gene is TRBV11-2, the J gene TRBJ2-1, with a tentative D call TRBD1 (5 bases). Germline V gives CDR1 SGHAT, CDR2 FQNNGV. The CDR3 covers 12 residues.